Sequencing of this T cell receptor beta chain was carried out in a study of OX40 agonist ivuxolimab in advanced cancers. Study details: Ivuxolimab, which patients received intravenously every 2 weeks, was dosed at 0.01 to 10 mg/kg. Those enrolled were less than 85% male, with a mean age of approximately 60 years and ages from roughly 20 to 90.

TCRdb's table, derived via immunoSEQ multiplex PCR, lists solely in-frame clones and lacks some. The sample shows tens of thousands of clones, 70% to 90% of them seen only once. The germline gives CDR1 SGHKS, CDR2 YYEKEE (reference sequence). Trimming cost V 4 bases and J 4 bases, with 18 bases left between them. The CDR3 covers 16 residues. This clonotype was sampled from an adult with an advanced solid tumor such as melanoma, head and neck, liver or kidney cancer. The starting material was CD4+ or CD8+ T cells sorted from blood, obtained in a trial of the OX40 agonist ivuxolimab. The chain couples TRBV5-5 to TRBJ1-3; the D gene is possibly TRBD1 (6 bases). CDR3 in DNA: TGTGCCAGCAGCGTCCGAATTGGGGGCTTCGGAAACACCATATATTTT. This sequence encodes CASSVRIGGFGNTIYF.